This TCR beta chain was recorded in a study of T cells in localized non-small cell lung cancer. Trimming pared 1 base from V and 7 bases from J, leaving 19 bases between. CDR1 is MNHNY and CDR2 is SVGAGI in the germline V gene (reference sequence). The CDR3 totals 16 residues. The data were produced by immunoSEQ multiplex PCR, yet TCRdb's version contains in-frame clones alone and is incomplete. The table lists around 140,000 clones, roughly 90% of them singletons. Source: peripheral blood, taken before any cancer treatment. The chain uses TRBV6-6 and TRBJ2-5; tentative D call: TRBD1 (8 bases). The TCR comes from a female donor older than 55 with stage I lung adenocarcinoma. The CDR3 DNA follows: TGTGCCAGCAGTTACTTGGGGGAGGGAGACAGGGGGACCCAGTACTTC. Its protein product is CASSYLGEGDRGTQYF.